Following are 23 T cell receptor beta chains from one sample sequenced in a study of blood T cell repertoires in COVID-19. Measured with immunoSEQ multiplex PCR; TCRdb has only the in-frame clones, and not every one. The table shows some 270,000 clones, with roughly nine tenths occurring only once. Sequenced sample: peripheral blood. The receptors derive from a woman between 40 and 55 years old who had recovered from COVID-19.

In its sample, this clone was seen once. The chain employs TRBV18 and TRBJ1-1; D is ambiguous. The germline V gene encodes CDR1 KGHSH and CDR2 LQKENI. The CDR3 has 13 residues. Trimming shortened V by 3 bases and J by 10 bases, and 15 bases separated the two germline ends. The CDR3 nucleotides read TGTGCCAGCTCACCGCTTCGAGAGGGTACAGCTTTCTTT. It specifies CASSPLREGTAFF.

This chain joins TRBV5-6 and TRBJ2-1; D is perhaps TRBD2 (7 bases). Germline loops: CDR1 SGHDT, CDR2 YYEEEE. The V end lost 5 bases, the J end lost 0 bases, and 15 bases lay between the germline ends. This CDR3 is 16 amino acids long. The CDR3 here is CASRSSAGASYNEQFF. The CDR3 DNA reads TGTGCCAGCAGATCGTCTGCGGGGGCCTCCTACAATGAGCAGTTCTTC.

The J gene is TRBJ2-1, the V gene TRBV7-3, with 10 bases aligning to TRBD2. Looked up from germline, CDR1 is SGHTA and CDR2 is FQGTGA. V was pared by 4 bases and J by 4 bases, with 4 bases of the junction left unmatched. This CDR3 has 15 residues. The chain's CDR3 is CASSSLAGVYNEQFF. CDR3 DNA: TGTGCCAGCAGCTCCCTAGCGGGGGTGTACAATGAGCAGTTCTTC.

The genes are TRBV11-3 and TRBJ2-1; 16 bases are shared with TRBD2. J lost 13 bases, V lost 1 base, and 7 bases had no gene match. CDR3 length: 16 amino acids. Germline CDR1 reads SGHNT; CDR2 reads YENEEA. DNA of the CDR3: TGTGCCAGCAGCTTAGGGAAGGGACTAGCGGGGGGGACCCAGTTCTTC. This sequence encodes CASSLGKGLAGGTQFF.

The gene calls are TRBV5-1 and TRBJ1-2, with D uncertain. The ends were cut back, 1 base at V and 7 bases at J, with 17 bases in the middle. Germline assignment: CDR1 SGHRS and CDR2 YFSETQ. CDR3 size: 15 residues. CDR3 nucleotides: TGCGCCAGCAGCTTGTCTCCCCCATCTGCCGGTGGCTACACCTTC. Amino acids: CASSLSPPSAGGYTF.

This chain connects TRBV27 to TRBJ2-2; the D gene is possibly TRBD1 (6 bases). Germline loops: CDR1 MNHEY, CDR2 SMNVEV (reference sequence). This CDR3 has 16 residues. V lost 3 bases and J lost 4, with 15 bases in between. The CDR3 DNA reads as TGTGCCAGCAGTTTTTCGTGGACAGTTGTCACCGGGGAGCTGTTTTTT. Residues: CASSFSWTVVTGELFF.

CDR3 region: CASSMTGNTKNIQYF. The CDR3 nucleotides are TGTGCCAGCAGCATGACCGGGAATACCAAAAACATTCAGTACTTC. V and J are TRBV28 and TRBJ2-4; maybe TRBD2 (5 bases). Trimming stripped 6 bases from V and 2 bases from J, with 14 bases between. In germline, CDR1 is MDHEN, CDR2 SYDVKM. This CDR3 region has 15 residues. Full variable domain (missing parts from reference TRBV28 and TRBJ2-4): DVKVTQSSRYLVKRTGEKVFLECVQDMDHENMFWYRQDPGLGLRLIYFSYDVKMKEKGDIPEGYSVSREKKERFSLILESASTNQTSMYLCASSMTGNTKNIQYFGAGTRLSVL.

The CDR3 spells CASSYSASGDNQPQHF. Here the CDR3 DNA reads TGTGCCAGCAGTTACTCCGCGTCGGGGGATAATCAGCCCCAGCATTTT. This sequence joins TRBV6-5 and TRBJ1-5; D is possibly TRBD1 (5 bases). The CDR3 spans 16 residues. Trimming left V 0 bases short and J 4 bases short, with 13 bases between. Germline V CDR1 and CDR2: MNHEY, SVGAGI.

The rearrangement joins TRBV7-3 to TRBJ2-1, with TRBD2 identical over 8 bases. Germline CDR1 reads SGHTA; CDR2 reads FQGTGA. This CDR3 is built from 12 residues. The J segment lost 10 bases and the V segment lost 3 bases, leaving 2 bases of the junction unmatched. Here the CDR3 reads CASSFASGEQFF. As DNA, the CDR3 is TGTGCCAGCAGCTTCGCTAGCGGGGAGCAGTTCTTC.

In its sample, this clone was seen once. The rearrangement joins TRBV10-1 to TRBJ2-1; TRBD1 matches 7 bases. The germline V gene has CDR1 WNHNN and CDR2 SYGVQD (reference sequence). The CDR3 is 16 amino acids. V trimming: 2 bases; J trimming: 8 bases; junction bases outside the gene matches: 12. This CDR3 is CASSETTGALWDEQFF. Written as DNA, the CDR3 is TGCGCCAGCAGTGAGACTACAGGGGCCCTTTGGGATGAGCAGTTCTTC.

The genes are TRBV27 and TRBJ2-1, with TRBD2 matching 8 bases. The length of the CDR3 is 15 residues. Germline CDR1 is MNHEY and CDR2 is SMNVEV (reference sequence). V shed 5 bases, J shed 3 bases, and the junction held 6 bases outside the gene matches. This chain's CDR3 is CASSPLAEVYNEQFF. The CDR3 DNA follows: TGTGCCAGCAGTCCACTAGCGGAGGTCTACAATGAGCAGTTCTTC.

The chain couples TRBV11-2 to TRBJ2-1, with 14 bases that match TRBD2. The CDR3 contains 18 residues. Germline CDR1 SGHAT, CDR2 FQNNGV. V dropped 4 bases and J dropped 5; count of bases not matched to a gene: 10. The CDR3 reads CASSSGGTSGSLDNEQFF. The DNA for the CDR3 is TGTGCCAGCAGCTCCGGGGGGACTAGCGGGAGTTTGGACAATGAGCAGTTCTTC.

This rearrangement joins TRBV6-2 or TRBV6-3 to TRBJ2-1; the D is unclear. The CDR3 runs to 11 residues. V was shortened by 4 bases and J by 11 bases, with 9 bases between the two germline ends. Germline lookup yields CDR1 MNHEY and CDR2 SVGEGT. In DNA form, the CDR3 reads TGTGCCAGCAGTTCCCAGATTAAGCAGTTCTTC. Translation: CASSSQIKQFF.

The chain links TRBV6-5 to TRBJ1-1; 7 nucleotides line up with TRBD1. The CDR3 spans 15 residues. Germline V gene lookup returns CDR1 MNHEY and CDR2 SVGAGI. The trim removed 0 bases at V and 1 base at J, leaving 2 bases unmatched. In nucleotides, the CDR3 is TGTGCCAGCAGTTACTCGGGACAGCAGAACACTGAAGCTTTCTTT. This sequence encodes CASSYSGQQNTEAFF.

V and J are TRBV6-1 and TRBJ1-2; weak D call: TRBD1 (6 bases). CDR1 and CDR2 (germline): MNHNS, SASEGT. The V end lost 2 bases, the J end lost 6 bases, and 19 bases lay between the germline ends. The CDR3 has 16 amino acids. CDR3 sequence: CASSETPGGWGDGYTF. CDR3 in DNA: TGTGCCAGCAGTGAAACCCCGGGGGGCTGGGGGGATGGCTACACCTTC.

This clone was seen a few times. The V call is TRBV2, the J call TRBJ2-7, with TRBD1 matching 9 bases. The CDR3 is 15 amino acids. V shed 6 bases, J shed 4 bases, and the junction held 10 bases outside the gene matches. From germline, CDR1 is SNHLY and CDR2 FYNNEI. The CDR3 spells CASSEGQGNRYEQYV. The CDR3 bases are TGTGCCAGCAGCGAGGGACAGGGTAATCGGTACGAGCAGTACGTC.

J is TRBJ2-2 and V is TRBV5-1; 9 bases map to TRBD2. The junction had 0 bases not matched to a gene; V was cut back by 0 bases and J by 3 bases. The CDR3 runs 15 residues. CDR1 and CDR2 (germline): SGHRS, YFSETQ. This CDR3 reads CASSLERGDTGELFF. In DNA, the CDR3 is TGCGCCAGCAGCTTGGAGCGGGGGGACACCGGGGAGCTGTTTTTT. The complete variable domain, with remaining parts taken from reference TRBV5-1 and TRBJ2-2, reads KAGVTQTPRYLIKTRGQQVTLSCSPISGHRSVSWYQQTPGQGLQFLFEYFSETQRNKGNFPGRFSGRQFSNSRSEMNVSTLELGDSALYLCASSLERGDTGELFFGEGSRLTVL.

The chain combines TRBV5-4 with TRBJ2-3; 7 bases map to TRBD1. The germline CDR1 and CDR2 sequences are SGHNT and YYREEE (reference sequence). CDR3 length: 13 residues. Losses at the gene ends were 6 bases for V and 3 bases for J; bases not matched to a gene: 4. CDR3 bases: TGTGCCAGCATCGAGACAGGGACAGATACGCAGTATTTT. Residues: CASIETGTDTQYF.

DNA of the CDR3: TGTGCCAGCAGTTACCCTAGTCCTCTCCCTAATACGCAGTATTTT. Translated, it gives CASSYPSPLPNTQYF. The chain employs TRBV6-8 and TRBJ2-3; unclear D gene. Germline V gene lookup returns CDR1 MNHGY and CDR2 SAAAGT. The CDR3 totals 15 residues. Trimming took 2 bases from V and 7 from J, leaving 16 bases between them.

CDR3 bases: TGTGCCAGCAGCCAAGGGGGGGACAGCTTCTACGAGCAGTACGTC. As protein: CASSQGGDSFYEQYV. The chain links TRBV3-1 (or the pseudogene TRBV3-2) to TRBJ2-7; D possibly corresponds to TRBD1 (7 bases). Germline V gives CDR1 LGHDT, CDR2 YNNKEL (reference sequence). The CDR3 consists of 15 residues. Trimming removed 1 base from V and 3 bases from J, with 13 bases in between.

This clone came up once. The genes are TRBV9 and TRBJ2-5; 13 positions agree with TRBD2. Germline CDR1 SGDLS, CDR2 YYNGEE. Trimming cost V 3 bases and J 1 base; bases outside gene matches: 3. The CDR3 runs to 16 residues. The CDR3 reads CASSDRLAGGQETQYF. For the CDR3, the DNA is TGTGCCAGCAGCGACAGACTAGCGGGAGGCCAAGAGACCCAGTACTTC.

This chain joins TRBV5-1 and TRBJ2-5; 7 nucleotides align to TRBD1. Germline loops: CDR1 SGHRS, CDR2 YFSETQ. This CDR3 is built from 15 residues. J was trimmed by 0 bases and V by 4 bases; bases with no gene match: 6. CDR3 in amino acids: CASSETGTYQETQYF. The CDR3 DNA sequence: TGCGCCAGCAGCGAGACAGGGACGTACCAAGAGACCCAGTACTTC.

The chain carries TRBV29-1 and TRBJ2-5; 8 bases are a match to TRBD1. The CDR3 length is 15 residues. CDR1 and CDR2 (germline): SQVTM, ANQGSEA. With 7 bases clipped from V and 3 bases from J, the junction kept 13 bases outside the gene matches. The CDR3 spells CSAGPIQGVEETQYF. In DNA, the CDR3 is TGCAGCGCCGGCCCCATACAGGGGGTTGAAGAGACCCAGTACTTC.